This T cell receptor beta chain was sequenced during a study of T-cell reconstitution after alpha-beta-depleted transplantation in children. Study-level findings and limits: By one year post-transplant, T-cell counts and diversity largely arose from T cells that were newly produced. Surviving recipient T cells and thymic progenitors accounted for the high day-60 TCRbeta diversity observed in some patients. There were reportedly several hundred expanded graft clones from which alpha-beta T cells came about two months after transplant.

This clonotype was counted many times. Its matching antigen is unknown. The V gene end was trimmed by 5 bases and the J gene end by 1 base; junction bases not matched to a gene: 4. The length of the CDR3 is 15 residues. From germline, CDR1 is LNHNV and CDR2 YYDKDF (reference sequence). Library preparation (for TCRbeta) was performed with unique molecular identifiers. TCRdb reanalysed the PCR reads using MiXCR and keeps one entry per CDR3 protein. The sample has 200,000 to 250,000 distinct CDR3 sequences, approximately 10% seen once; the top ten hold 28%. This chain uses TRBV15 with TRBJ2-1, with TRBD2 matching over 8 bases. The starting material was PBMCs, obtained before TCRalphabeta/CD19-depleted stem cell transplant. This TCR was recovered from a child in the first two years of life with acute myeloid leukemia, due to receive a stem cell transplant. CDR3 protein: CATSRSGTSYNEQFF. The CDR3 coding sequence is TGTGCCACCAGCCGTAGCGGGACTTCCTACAATGAGCAGTTCTTC.